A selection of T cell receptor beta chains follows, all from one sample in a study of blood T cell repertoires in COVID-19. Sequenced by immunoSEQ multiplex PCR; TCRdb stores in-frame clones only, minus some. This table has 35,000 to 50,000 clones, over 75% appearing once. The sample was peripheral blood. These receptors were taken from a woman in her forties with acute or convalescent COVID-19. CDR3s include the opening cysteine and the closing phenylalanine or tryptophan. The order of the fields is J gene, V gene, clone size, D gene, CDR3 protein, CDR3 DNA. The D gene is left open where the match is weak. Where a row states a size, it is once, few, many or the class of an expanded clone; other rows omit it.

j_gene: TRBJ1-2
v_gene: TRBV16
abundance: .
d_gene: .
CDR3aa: CASSQSGQNYGYTF
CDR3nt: TGTGCCAGCAGCCAATCTGGGCAAAACTATGGCTACACCTTC

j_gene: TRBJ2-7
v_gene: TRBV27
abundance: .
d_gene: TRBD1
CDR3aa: CASSFRDRSEQYF
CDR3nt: TGTGCCAGCAGTTTCCGGGACAGAAGTGAGCAGTACTTC

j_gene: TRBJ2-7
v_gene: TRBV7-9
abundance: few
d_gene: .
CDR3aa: CASSAGISYEQYF
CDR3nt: TGTGCCAGCAGCGCGGGTATTTCATACGAGCAGTACTTC

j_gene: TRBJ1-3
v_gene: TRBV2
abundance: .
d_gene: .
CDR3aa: CASSGGHPNSGNTIYF
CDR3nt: TGTGCCAGCAGTGGAGGACATCCGAACTCTGGAAACACCATATATTTT

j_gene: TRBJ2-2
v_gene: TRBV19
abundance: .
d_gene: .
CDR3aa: CASSIGQGVGGELFF
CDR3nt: TGTGCCAGTAGTATTGGGCAGGGCGTCGGCGGGGAGCTGTTTTTT

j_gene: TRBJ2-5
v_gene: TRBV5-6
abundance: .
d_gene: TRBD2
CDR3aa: CASSTSGLREGQYF
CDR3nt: TGTGCCAGCAGCACTAGCGGCCTACGGGAGGGCCAGTACTTC

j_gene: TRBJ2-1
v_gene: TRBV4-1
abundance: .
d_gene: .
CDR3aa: CASTAGPPGPAYISGNEQFF
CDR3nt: TGCGCCAGCACGGCGGGGCCCCCGGGACCCGCCTATATTTCGGGCAATGAGCAGTTCTTC

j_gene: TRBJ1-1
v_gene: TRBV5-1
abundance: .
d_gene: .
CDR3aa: CASSLVGGINTEAFF
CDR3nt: TGCGCCAGCAGCTTGGTAGGCGGTATCAACACTGAAGCTTTCTTT

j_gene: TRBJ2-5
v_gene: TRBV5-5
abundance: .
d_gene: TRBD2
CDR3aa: CASSSHPRTGLAGVQETQYF
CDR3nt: TGTGCCAGCAGCTCTCACCCGCGGACAGGACTAGCGGGAGTTCAAGAGACCCAGTACTTC

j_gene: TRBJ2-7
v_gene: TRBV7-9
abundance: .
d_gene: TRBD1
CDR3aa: CASRPGTVVSYEQYF
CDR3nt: TGTGCCAGCAGACCCGGGACAGTTGTCTCCTACGAGCAGTACTTC

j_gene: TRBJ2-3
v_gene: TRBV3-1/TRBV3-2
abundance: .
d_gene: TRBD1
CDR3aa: CASSHGDRVTDTQYF
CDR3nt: TGTGCCAGCAGCCACGGGGACAGGGTCACAGATACGCAGTATTTT

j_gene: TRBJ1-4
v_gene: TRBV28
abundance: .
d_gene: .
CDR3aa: CASSPWTADNEKLFF
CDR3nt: TGTGCCAGCAGTCCCTGGACAGCGGATAATGAAAAACTGTTTTTT

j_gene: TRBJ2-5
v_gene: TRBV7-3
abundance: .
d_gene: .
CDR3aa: CASSLGWQGQETQYF
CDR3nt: TGTGCCAGCAGCTTAGGGTGGCAGGGCCAAGAGACCCAGTACTTC

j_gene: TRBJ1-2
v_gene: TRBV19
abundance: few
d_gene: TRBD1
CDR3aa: CASKEGAWGYTF
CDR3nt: TGTGCCAGTAAAGAGGGGGCTTGGGGCTACACCTTC

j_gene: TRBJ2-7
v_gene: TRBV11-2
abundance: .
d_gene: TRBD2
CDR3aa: CASSSRLVTSGSSYEQYF
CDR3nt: TGTGCCAGCAGCTCCAGATTGGTTACTAGCGGGAGCTCCTACGAGCAGTACTTC

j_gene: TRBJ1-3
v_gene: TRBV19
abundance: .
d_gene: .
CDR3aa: CASRRQRRVGNTIYF
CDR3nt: TGTGCCAGCCGGCGACAAAGGAGGGTCGGAAACACCATATATTTT

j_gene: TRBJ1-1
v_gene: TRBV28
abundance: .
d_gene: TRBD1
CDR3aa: CAVRDSWNTEAFF
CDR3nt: TGTGCCGTACGGGACAGCTGGAACACTGAAGCTTTCTTT

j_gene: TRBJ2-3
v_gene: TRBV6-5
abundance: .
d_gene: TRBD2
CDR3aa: CASTEASGSTDTQYF
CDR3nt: TGTGCCAGCACCGAGGCTAGCGGAAGCACAGATACGCAGTATTTT

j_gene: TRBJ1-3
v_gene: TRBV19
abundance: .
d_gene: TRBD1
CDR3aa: CASSPRTGYGNTIYF
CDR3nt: TGTGCCAGTAGTCCCCGGACAGGGTATGGAAACACCATATATTTT

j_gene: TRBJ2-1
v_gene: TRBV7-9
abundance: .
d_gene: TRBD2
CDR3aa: CASSLGTNRYNEQFF
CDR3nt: TGTGCCAGCAGCTTGGGGACTAATAGATACAATGAGCAGTTCTTC

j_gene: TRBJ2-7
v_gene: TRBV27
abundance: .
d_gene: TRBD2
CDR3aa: CAIGTSGYEQYF
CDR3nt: TGTGCCATCGGGACTAGCGGATACGAGCAGTACTTC

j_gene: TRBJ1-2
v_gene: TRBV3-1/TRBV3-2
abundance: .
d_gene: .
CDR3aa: CASSQAGIGYGYTF
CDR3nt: TGTGCCAGCAGCCAAGCGGGAATTGGCTATGGCTACACCTTC

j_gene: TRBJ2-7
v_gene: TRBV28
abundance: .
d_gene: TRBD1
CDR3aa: CASGSSGWTGSYEQYF
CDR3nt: TGTGCCAGCGGATCCTCCGGGTGGACAGGTTCCTACGAGCAGTACTTC

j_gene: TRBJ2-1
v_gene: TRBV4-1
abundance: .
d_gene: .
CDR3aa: CASSQDPGVDNEQFF
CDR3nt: TGCGCCAGCAGCCAAGATCCGGGGGTCGACAATGAGCAGTTCTTC

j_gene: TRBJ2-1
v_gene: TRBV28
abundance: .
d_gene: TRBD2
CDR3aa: CASSPPSGGFNEQFF
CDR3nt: TGTGCCAGCAGTCCCCCAAGCGGGGGTTTCAATGAGCAGTTCTTC

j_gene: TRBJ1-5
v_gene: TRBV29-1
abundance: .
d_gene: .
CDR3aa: CSVLGVDSNQPQHF
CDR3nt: TGCAGCGTTTTGGGAGTTGATAGCAATCAGCCCCAGCATTTT

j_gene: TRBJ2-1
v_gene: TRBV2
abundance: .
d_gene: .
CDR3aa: CASSEAESGARFYDEQFF
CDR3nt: TGTGCCAGCAGTGAAGCTGAGTCAGGGGCCAGATTTTACGATGAGCAGTTCTTC

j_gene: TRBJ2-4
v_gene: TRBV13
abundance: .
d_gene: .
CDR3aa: CASSSLQGRAKNIQYF
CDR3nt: TGTGCCAGCAGCTCCCTACAGGGGAGGGCCAAAAACATTCAGTACTTC

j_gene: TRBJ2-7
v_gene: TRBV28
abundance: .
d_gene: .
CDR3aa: CASSFSRGSYEQYF
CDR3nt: TGTGCCAGCAGTTTTAGCAGGGGTTCCTACGAGCAGTACTTC

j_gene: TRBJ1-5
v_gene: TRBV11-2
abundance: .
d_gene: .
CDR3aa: CASSGGPGNQPQHF
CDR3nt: TGTGCCAGCAGCGGAGGCCCAGGCAATCAGCCCCAGCATTTT

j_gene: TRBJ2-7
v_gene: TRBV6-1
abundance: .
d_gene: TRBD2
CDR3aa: CASSEARGSHEQYF
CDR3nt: TGTGCCAGCAGTGAAGCGCGGGGGTCCCACGAGCAGTACTTC

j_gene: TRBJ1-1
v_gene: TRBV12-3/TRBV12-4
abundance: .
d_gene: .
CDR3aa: CASPIGVVTEAFF
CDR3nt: TGTGCCAGCCCGATCGGGGTCGTCACTGAAGCTTTCTTT

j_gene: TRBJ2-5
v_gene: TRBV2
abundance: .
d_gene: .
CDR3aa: CASSDGGNQETQYF
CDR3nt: TGTGCCAGCAGTGACGGAGGCAACCAAGAGACCCAGTACTTC

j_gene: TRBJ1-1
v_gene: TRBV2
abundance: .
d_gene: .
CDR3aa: CASRSRGILNTEAFF
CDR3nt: TGTGCCAGCAGGTCCCGAGGCATCCTGAACACTGAAGCTTTCTTT

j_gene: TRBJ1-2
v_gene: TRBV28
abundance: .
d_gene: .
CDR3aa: CASRPGQLNYGYTF
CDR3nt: TGTGCCAGCAGGCCGGGACAACTAAACTATGGCTACACCTTC

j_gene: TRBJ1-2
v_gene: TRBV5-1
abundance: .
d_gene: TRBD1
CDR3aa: CASTFGGGGNYGYTF
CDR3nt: TGCGCCAGCACCTTTGGCGGAGGGGGCAACTATGGCTACACCTTC

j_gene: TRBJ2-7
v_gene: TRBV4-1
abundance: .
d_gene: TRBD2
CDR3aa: CASSHDIAGWSSYEQYF
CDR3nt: TGCGCCAGCAGCCATGATATAGCGGGATGGAGCTCCTACGAGCAGTACTTC

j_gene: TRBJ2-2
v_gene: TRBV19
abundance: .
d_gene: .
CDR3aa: CASSILGGTGELFF
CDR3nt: TGTGCCAGTAGTATTTTGGGAGGCACCGGGGAGCTGTTTTTT

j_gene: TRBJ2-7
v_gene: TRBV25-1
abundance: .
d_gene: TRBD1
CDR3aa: CASSLTGGKVKQYF
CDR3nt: TGTGCCAGCAGTTTGACAGGGGGCAAGGTGAAGCAGTACTTC

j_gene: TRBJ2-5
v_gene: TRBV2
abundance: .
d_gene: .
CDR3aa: CASSEAHGQLQETQYF
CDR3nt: TGTGCCAGCAGTGAGGCACATGGACAGTTACAAGAGACCCAGTACTTC

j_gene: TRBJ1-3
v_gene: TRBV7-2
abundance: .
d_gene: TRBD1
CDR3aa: CASSRSGQGPERGNTIYF
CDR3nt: TGTGCCAGCAGCCGGAGTGGACAGGGACCGGAACGTGGAAACACCATATATTTT

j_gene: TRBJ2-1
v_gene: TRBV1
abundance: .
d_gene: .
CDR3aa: CTSRTGTSGYNEQFF
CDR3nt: TGCACCAGCAGAACCGGGACTAGCGGTTACAATGAGCAGTTCTTC

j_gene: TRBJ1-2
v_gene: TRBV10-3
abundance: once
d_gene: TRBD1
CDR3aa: CAISESGARGITNYGYTF
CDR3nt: TGTGCCATCAGTGAGTCAGGTGCCAGGGGGATCACTAACTATGGCTACACCTTC

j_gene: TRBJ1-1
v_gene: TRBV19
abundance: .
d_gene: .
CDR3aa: CASIPDSSYMNTEAFF
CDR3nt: TGTGCCAGTATCCCGGACAGCTCATATATGAACACTGAAGCTTTCTTT

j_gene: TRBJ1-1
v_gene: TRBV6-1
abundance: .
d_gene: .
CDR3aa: CASRGLRDANTEAFF
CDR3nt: TGTGCCAGCAGGGGACTCAGGGACGCGAACACTGAAGCTTTCTTT

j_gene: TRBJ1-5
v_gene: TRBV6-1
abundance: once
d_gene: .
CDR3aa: CASSEWWSTANQPQHF
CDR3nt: TGTGCCAGCAGTGAATGGTGGTCGACAGCAAATCAGCCCCAGCATTTT

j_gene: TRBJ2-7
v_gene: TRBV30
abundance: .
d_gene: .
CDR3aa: CAWSGDSYEQYF
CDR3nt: TGTGCCTGGAGCGGGGACTCCTACGAGCAGTACTTC

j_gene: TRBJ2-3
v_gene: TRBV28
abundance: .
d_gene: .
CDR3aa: CASSPNRVAYTQYF
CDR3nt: TGTGCCAGCAGTCCAAACCGAGTTGCGTATACGCAGTATTTT

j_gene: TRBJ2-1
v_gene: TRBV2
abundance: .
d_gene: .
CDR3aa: CARVDRYNEQFF
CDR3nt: TGTGCCAGGGTAGACAGGTACAATGAGCAGTTCTTC

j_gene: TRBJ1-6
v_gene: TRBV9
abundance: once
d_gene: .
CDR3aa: CASSAEGSGSPLHF
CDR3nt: TGTGCCAGCAGCGCTGAGGGCTCGGGTTCACCCCTCCACTTT

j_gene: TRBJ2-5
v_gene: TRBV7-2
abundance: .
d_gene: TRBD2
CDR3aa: CASSLASGGGQTQYF
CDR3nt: TGTGCCAGCAGCTTAGCCAGCGGGGGGGGGCAGACCCAGTACTTC

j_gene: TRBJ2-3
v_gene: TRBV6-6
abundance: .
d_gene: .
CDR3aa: CASGGFRDTQYF
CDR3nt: TGTGCCAGCGGAGGCTTCCGGGATACGCAGTATTTT

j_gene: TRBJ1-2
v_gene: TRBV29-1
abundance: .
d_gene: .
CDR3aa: CSGHRLDYGYTF
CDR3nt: TGCAGCGGCCACAGGCTTGACTATGGCTACACCTTC

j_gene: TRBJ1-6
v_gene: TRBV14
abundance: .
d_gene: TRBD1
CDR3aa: CASSEQGGMSPLHF
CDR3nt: TGTGCCAGCAGCGAACAGGGGGGGATGTCACCCCTCCACTTT

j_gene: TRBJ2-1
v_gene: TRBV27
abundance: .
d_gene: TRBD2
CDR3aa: CASSPPGVAGGARDEQFF
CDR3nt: TGTGCCAGCAGTCCCCCCGGGGTAGCGGGGGGGGCTAGGGATGAGCAGTTCTTC

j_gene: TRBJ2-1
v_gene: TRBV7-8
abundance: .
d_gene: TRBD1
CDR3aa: CASSLAERQGYNEQFF
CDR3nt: TGTGCCAGCAGCTTAGCGGAGAGACAGGGGTACAATGAGCAGTTCTTC

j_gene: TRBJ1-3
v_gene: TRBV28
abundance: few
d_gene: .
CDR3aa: CASDYPGGNTIYF
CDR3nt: TGTGCCAGCGATTACCCGGGTGGAAACACCATATATTTT

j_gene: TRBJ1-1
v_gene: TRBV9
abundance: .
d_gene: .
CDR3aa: CASSVSPGVNTEAFF
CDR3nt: TGTGCCAGCAGCGTATCGCCGGGTGTTAACACTGAAGCTTTCTTT

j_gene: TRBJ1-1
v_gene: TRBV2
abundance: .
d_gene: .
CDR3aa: CASSLDRDTEAFF
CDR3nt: TGTGCCAGCAGTCTGGACAGAGACACTGAAGCTTTCTTT